The rows below give T cell receptor beta chains drawn from one sample of a study of CD8 T cells in ankylosing spondylitis. MiXCR was run by TCRdb on the 5' RACE reads, yielding one entry per CDR3 protein. The profile shows some 140,000 distinct CDR3 sequences, just under 7.5% of them singletons. The sequencing input was blood, either unsorted or a sorted T cell fraction (not recorded which). These receptors were collected from a female donor with ankylosing spondylitis or in good health (not recorded which). CDR3s include the opening cysteine and the closing phenylalanine or tryptophan.

J,V,CDR3
TRBJ1-2,TRBV19,CASRLGAQVVYGYTF
TRBJ2-3,TRBV5-1,CASSLAVWGTDTQYF
TRBJ2-1,TRBV12-3/TRBV12-4,CASSTGPYNEQFF
TRBJ1-5,TRBV3-1,CASSPGTVEPQHF
TRBJ1-2,TRBV30,CAWSVPGALVYGYTF
TRBJ2-2,TRBV2,CASSEGIPGTGELFF
TRBJ1-2,TRBV7-9,CASSRDGFYGYTF
TRBJ2-7,TRBV5-1,CASSLVEGTNSKQYF
TRBJ2-7,TRBV20-1,CSARDGGRTYEQYF
TRBJ2-3,TRBV11-1,CASSQVTDTQYF
TRBJ1-2,TRBV12-3/TRBV12-4,CAGSPQPLLGGYTF
TRBJ1-5,TRBV5-1,CASTVAPGDDQPQHF
TRBJ2-2,TRBV4-2,CASSQGLAGTDAGELFF
TRBJ2-3,TRBV5-8,CASTRFAGEVTDTQYF
TRBJ2-7,TRBV12-3/TRBV12-4,CASSFASGDEQYF
TRBJ1-6,TRBV20-1,CSARDQGDRVGFNSPLHF
TRBJ1-5,TRBV6-5,CASSYPTGENQPQHF
TRBJ1-1,TRBV2,CASREGAVEAFF
TRBJ1-4,TRBV11-2,CASSSRNRQTTAILTNEKLFF
TRBJ1-2,TRBV7-2,CASSLLGGTDYGYTF
TRBJ1-4,TRBV3-1,CASSQERKSNEKLFF
TRBJ2-3,TRBV11-2,CASSLELPTDTQYF
TRBJ2-7,TRBV12-3/TRBV12-4,CASSGQVGHYEQYF
TRBJ2-2,TRBV7-3,CASSPQGNTGELFF
TRBJ1-6,TRBV7-2,CASSFESSYNSPLHF
TRBJ1-4,TRBV5-1,CASSQGQGNEKLFF
TRBJ2-3,TRBV29-1,CSVLQGLHTDTQYF
TRBJ2-3,TRBV5-1,CASSQLPGQGQGDTQYF
TRBJ2-1,TRBV28,CASSSPAYNEQFF
TRBJ1-3,TRBV20-1,CSALPRGLSSGNTIYF
TRBJ2-3,TRBV5-1,CASSLSGQGGDTQYF
TRBJ2-1,TRBV5-1,CASRERGDSYNEQFF
TRBJ2-7,TRBV5-1,CASSSEILYEQYF
TRBJ1-1,TRBV7-6,CASSPKAGGNTEAFF
TRBJ2-5,TRBV12-3/TRBV12-4,CASSSGTGGGWETQYF
TRBJ2-1,TRBV4-2,CASSQDRDRLGFSEQFF
TRBJ2-6,TRBV5-1,CASSRDTLSGANVLTF
TRBJ2-5,TRBV12-3/TRBV12-4,CASSPGQGVMETQYF
TRBJ2-5,TRBV11-2,CASSLHTMGVTQYF
TRBJ1-1,TRBV3-1,CASMNRGVNTEAFF
TRBJ2-7,TRBV7-2,CASSRGTSGYEQYF
TRBJ2-5,TRBV5-6,CAIGPGQAKTQYF
TRBJ2-3,TRBV7-9,CASSKQLTDTQYF
TRBJ1-4,TRBV29-1,CSVVTENEKLFF
TRBJ1-2,TRBV6-6,CASSYTYGYTF
TRBJ1-4,TRBV20-1,CSAETDEKLFF
TRBJ2-5,TRBV20-1,CSARPRAETQYF
TRBJ2-3,TRBV3-1,CASSRQGGTDTQYF
TRBJ2-2,TRBV19,CASNGPSGELFF
TRBJ2-2,TRBV12-3/TRBV12-4,CASTPGWDGGELFF
TRBJ2-7,TRBV6-5,CASSYSNIRSGPVYEQYF
TRBJ2-5,TRBV5-1,CASSLQGTSQETQYF
TRBJ2-2,TRBV15,CATSRDKSTFAGTGELFF
TRBJ1-5,TRBV5-1,CASSLGESSNQPQHF